What follows is one T cell receptor (beta chain) and its context. Its matching antigen is unknown. The source of the sample is a study of cytomegalovirus exposure and HLA in healthy donors. Study-wide results and caveats: Reports indicate that TCR beta sequences accurately predicted the HLA-A and HLA-B alleles of most subjects. In a later analysis, the majority of CMV-associated beta chains seemingly showed HLA restriction. Data from an earlier analysis indicated that most TCR beta V segments were productive either about 90% or about 30% of the time.

With 60 Vbeta and 13 Jbeta primers, the PCR was carried out. Data came from immunoSEQ multiplex PCR; TCRdb stores just in-frame clones and leaves some out. The repertoire holds about 150,000 clones, with 70% to 85% as singletons. The CDR3 has 19 residues. The germline gives CDR1 SGDLS, CDR2 YYNGEE. V was clipped by 4 bases and J by 1 base; unmatched bases: 9. The material sequenced was PBMCs. This receptor was obtained from a woman between 50 and 59 years old in good health and CMV-seropositive. The V call is TRBV9, the J call TRBJ2-6; 12 bases map to TRBD1. As DNA, the CDR3 is TGTGCCAGCAGCCTTTACCCGGGACAGGGGGCTTCTGGGGCCAACGTCCTGACTTTC. It translates to CASSLYPGQGASGANVLTF. The full variable domain, completed using reference TRBV9 and TRBJ2-6, is DSGVTQTPKHLITATGQRVTLRCSPRSGDLSVYWYQQSLDQGLQFLIQYYNGEERAKGNILERFSAQQFPDLHSELNLSSLELGDSALYFCASSLYPGQGASGANVLTFGAGSRLTVL.